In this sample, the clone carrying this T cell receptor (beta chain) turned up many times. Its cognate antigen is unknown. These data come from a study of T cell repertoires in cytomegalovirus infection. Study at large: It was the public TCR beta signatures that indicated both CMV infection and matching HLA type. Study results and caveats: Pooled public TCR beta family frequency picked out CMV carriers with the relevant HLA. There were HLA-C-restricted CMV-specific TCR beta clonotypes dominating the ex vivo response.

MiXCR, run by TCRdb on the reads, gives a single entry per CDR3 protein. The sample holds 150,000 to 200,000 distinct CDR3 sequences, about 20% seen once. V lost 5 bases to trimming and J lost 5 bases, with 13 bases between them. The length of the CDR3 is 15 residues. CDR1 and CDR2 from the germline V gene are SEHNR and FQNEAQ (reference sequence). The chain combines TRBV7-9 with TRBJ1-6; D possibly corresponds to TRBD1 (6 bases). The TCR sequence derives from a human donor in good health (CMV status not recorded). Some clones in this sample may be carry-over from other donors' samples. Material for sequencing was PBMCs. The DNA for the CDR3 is TGTGCCAGCAGCCTTCACGGACAGCATAATTCACCCCTCCACTTT. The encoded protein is CASSLHGQHNSPLHF. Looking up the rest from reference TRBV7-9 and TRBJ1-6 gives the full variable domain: DTGVSQNPRHKITKRGQNVTFRCDPISEHNRLYWYRQTLGQGPEFLTYFQNEAQLEKSRLLSDRFSAERPKGSFSTLEIQRTEQGDSAMYLCASSLHGQHNSPLHFGNGTRLTVT.